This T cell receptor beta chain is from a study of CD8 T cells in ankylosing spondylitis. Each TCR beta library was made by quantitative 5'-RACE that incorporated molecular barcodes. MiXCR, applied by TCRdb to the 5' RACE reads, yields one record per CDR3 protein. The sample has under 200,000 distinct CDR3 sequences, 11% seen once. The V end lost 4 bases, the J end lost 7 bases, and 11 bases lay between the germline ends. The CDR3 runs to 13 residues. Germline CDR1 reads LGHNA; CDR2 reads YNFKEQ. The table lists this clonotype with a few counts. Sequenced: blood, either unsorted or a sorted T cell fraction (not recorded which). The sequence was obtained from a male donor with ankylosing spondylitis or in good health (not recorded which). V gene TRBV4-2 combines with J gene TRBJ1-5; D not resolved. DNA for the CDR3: TGTGCCAGCAGCCCCGAGTTGCGGCAGCCCCAGCATTTT. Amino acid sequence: CASSPELRQPQHF.